This T cell receptor beta chain derives from a study of cytomegalovirus exposure and HLA in healthy donors. V was cut by 5 bases and J by 8 bases, with 12 bases left in between. CDR1 is SEHNR and CDR2 is FQNEAQ in the germline V gene (reference sequence). The CDR3 runs 13 residues. This PCR relied on a set of 60 Vbeta primers and 13 Jbeta primers. Using immunoSEQ multiplex PCR, the repertoire was profiled, and TCRdb retains in-frame clones only, with some absent. The sample data list some 130,000 clones. Study-wide points: In a later analysis, V- and J-gene trimming of beta chains associated with a DCLRE1C missense variant, replicated independently. Most TCR beta V segments were productive about 90% or about 30% of the time in an earlier analysis.

On this clone itself: Its antigen is not known.

This sequence was found in a man aged 18 to 29 in good health and CMV-seronegative. V usage is TRBV7-9 and J usage is TRBJ2-2, with D perhaps TRBD2 (5 bases). Specimen: PBMCs. The CDR3 nucleotides are TGTGCCAGCAGCCTCGGGGTCGCGGGGGAGCTGTTTTTT. This gives the protein CASSLGVAGELFF.